This is a list of T cell receptor beta chains from one sample in a study of monozygotic twins with inflammatory bowel disease. From the 5' RACE reads, TCRdb lists one entry per CDR3 protein and no DNA. The sample includes roughly 200,000 distinct CDR3 sequences. Sequenced material: blood. The receptors originated from a human donor with ulcerative colitis or Crohn's disease, or a healthy co-twin of an affected twin (not recorded which). Each CDR3 is given with its conserved first and last residue. Each record gives: CDR3 length, V gene, J gene, CDR3 protein.

13	TRBV3-1	TRBJ1-2	CASSQLEGWGYTF
16	TRBV5-5	TRBJ1-5	CASSLEAAWGNQPQHF
12	TRBV19	TRBJ1-5	CASSIFDGTQHF
16	TRBV12-3/TRBV12-4	TRBJ2-3	CASSRRQGAGTDTQYF
15	TRBV27	TRBJ2-7	CASSLSRIQGSVQYF
15	TRBV18	TRBJ2-7	CASSPVGGGSYEQYF
12	TRBV20-1	TRBJ1-2	CSAKGQGHGYTF
14	TRBV4-2	TRBJ1-1	CASSQWGANTEAFF
11	TRBV6-6	TRBJ1-5	CASRGLGPQHF
11	TRBV20-1	TRBJ1-2	CTVSGRGGYTF
12	TRBV14	TRBJ2-1	CASSLGTSVLFF
18	TRBV11-2	TRBJ2-1	CASSFVPGLGSTHNEQFF
14	TRBV2	TRBJ1-2	CASIRNRENAGYTF
13	TRBV7-9	TRBJ2-1	CASSPPLANEQFF
14	TRBV10-3	TRBJ2-2	CAISELKETGELFF
11	TRBV29-1	TRBJ2-7	CSVQGALEQYF
13	TRBV2	TRBJ2-2	CASSETNTGELFF